These T cell receptor beta chains were read from a single sample in a study of blood T cell repertoires in COVID-19. Using immunoSEQ multiplex PCR, the repertoire was profiled, and TCRdb retains in-frame clones only, with some absent. Of approximately 150,000 clones in the sample, approximately 85% are singletons; the top ten hold 1% to 1.2%. Sequenced: peripheral blood. Receptor source: a man in his forties with acute or convalescent COVID-19. CDR3s include the opening cysteine and the closing phenylalanine or tryptophan. The D gene is left open where the match is weak. Clone size is given for some rows only: seen once, a few or many times, or a class if the clone is expanded.

j_call v_call clone_size d_call cdr3_nt cdr3_aa
TRBJ1-5 TRBV30 . TRBD1 TGTGCCTGGAGTGTACAGGGGGCCACCAATCAGCCCCAGCATTTT CAWSVQGATNQPQHF
TRBJ1-4 TRBV5-1 . TRBD1 TGCGCCAGCAGCCGGACAGGGGGGGAGGAAAAACTGTTTTTT CASSRTGGEEKLFF
TRBJ2-1 TRBV2 few TRBD2 TGTGCCAGCAGTGAAATTAGCGGGGGGTTCTACAATGAGCAGTTCTTC CASSEISGGFYNEQFF
TRBJ2-1 TRBV5-8 . . TGTGCCAGCAGCGGCCAACTAAAGGGACTTATCTCCTACAATGAGCAGTTCTTC CASSGQLKGLISYNEQFF
TRBJ1-1 TRBV2 . . TGTGCCAGCCAGTTGGTGAACACTGAAGCTTTCTTT CASQLVNTEAFF
TRBJ1-1 TRBV7-9 . TRBD1 TGTGCCACCGGGGTCCGACAGGGGTCTGAAGCTTTCTTT CATGVRQGSEAFF
TRBJ1-3 TRBV6-6 . . TGTGCCAGCAGTTACTCCCAACAGGCTGGAAACACCATATATTTT CASSYSQQAGNTIYF
TRBJ1-2 TRBV6-5 once TRBD1 TGTGCCAGCAGTTACACGACAGGGGGCTATGGCTACACCTTC CASSYTTGGYGYTF
TRBJ2-7 TRBV7-9 few TRBD2 TGTGCCAGCAGCCGGGGGACTAGCACTCTGCCCTACGAGCAGTACTTC CASSRGTSTLPYEQYF
TRBJ1-2 TRBV5-6 . . TGTGCCAGCAGCTTGCCTCACGGAGGCTATGGCTACACCTTC CASSLPHGGYGYTF
TRBJ2-1 TRBV5-6 once TRBD2 TGTGCCAGCTCGGGGACTAGCGGGGCTTCTTACAATGAGCAGTTCTTC CASSGTSGASYNEQFF
TRBJ2-7 TRBV4-3 . TRBD2 TGCGCCAGCAGCCAAGATGCTAGCGGGGGCGACTACGAGCAGTACTTC CASSQDASGGDYEQYF
TRBJ1-2 TRBV6-4 . . TGTGCCAGCAGTGAGGCGGGCAACTATGGCTACACCTTC CASSEAGNYGYTF
TRBJ1-2 TRBV2 . . TGTGCCAGCAATCCTAACAATCGAGGCGGCTACACCTTC CASNPNNRGGYTF
TRBJ2-5 TRBV5-1 . TRBD1 TGCGCCAGCAGCCCAGAACAGGGGGCGAAGTGGGAGACCCAGTACTTC CASSPEQGAKWETQYF
TRBJ2-7 TRBV29-1 . . TGCAGCGTTGACAGGGGAGGGAGAGAGCAGTACTTC CSVDRGGREQYF
TRBJ1-6 TRBV2 . . TGTGCCAGCAGTGAAGCGCATCCAGGGAAGGTTAATTCACCCCTCCACTTT CASSEAHPGKVNSPLHF
TRBJ1-4 TRBV9 . . TGTGCCAGCTCCTCGCTGGGGCTGCCTAATGAAAAACTGTTTTTT CASSSLGLPNEKLFF
TRBJ1-1 TRBV10-3 . TRBD1 TGTGCCATCAGTGAGTCGTGGACAGGGCCGAACACTGAAGCTTTCTTT CAISESWTGPNTEAFF
TRBJ2-1 TRBV7-3 . TRBD2 TGTGCCAGCAGCCCCGGACTAGATCACTACAATGAGCAGTTCTTC CASSPGLDHYNEQFF
TRBJ1-1 TRBV29-1 . . TGCAGCGTTGAAACGGTCGTTTACACTGAAGCTTTCTTT CSVETVVYTEAFF
TRBJ2-1 TRBV19 . . TGTGCCAGTAGTCGGGGGGCCTATGAGCAGTTCTTC CASSRGAYEQFF
TRBJ1-3 TRBV2 once TRBD1 TGTGCCAGTGCAGGGGGCTTCTCTGGAAACACCATATATTTT CASAGGFSGNTIYF
TRBJ2-3 TRBV7-9 . TRBD2 TGTGCCAGCAGCTCAGGGAATAGCGGGGGGGCCGAAGGAGATACGCAGTATTTT CASSSGNSGGAEGDTQYF
TRBJ2-5 TRBV15 . TRBD2 TGTGCCACCAGCAGGACTAGCAGAATAGAGACCCAGTACTTC CATSRTSRIETQYF
TRBJ1-2 TRBV6-5 . . TGTGCCAGCAGTTACGGGCTGTCTGGCTACACCTTC CASSYGLSGYTF
TRBJ2-1 TRBV14 once TRBD1 TGTGCCAGCAGCCGGGACAGGGTCAATGAGCAGTTCTTC CASSRDRVNEQFF
TRBJ2-1 TRBV2 . TRBD2 TGTGCCAGCAGTGACGGACTAGCGAATGAGCAGTTCTTC CASSDGLANEQFF
TRBJ2-7 TRBV7-9 . . TGTGCCAGCAGCCCCACAGCTAGCAGGGAGCAGTACTTC CASSPTASREQYF
TRBJ2-2 TRBV11-2 . . TGTGCCAGCAGCTTAGAGACTCCGACCGGGGAGCTGTTTTTT CASSLETPTGELFF
TRBJ1-2 TRBV5-6 . TRBD1 TGTGCCAGCAGCCCGGGCCGGACAGGGGGGAACTATGGCTACACCTTC CASSPGRTGGNYGYTF
TRBJ1-6 TRBV5-6 . TRBD1 TGTGCCAGCAGCGGTACAGGGGTGGATAATTCACCCCTCCACTTT CASSGTGVDNSPLHF
TRBJ2-7 TRBV5-1 . TRBD1 TGCGCCAGCAGCTTCGGACAGGGGGGGAACGAGCAGTACTTC CASSFGQGGNEQYF
TRBJ2-2 TRBV25-1 . TRBD1 TGTGCCAGCAGTGACCTGGACAGGGGTAAGACCGGGGAGCTGTTTTTT CASSDLDRGKTGELFF
TRBJ2-5 TRBV9 . TRBD2 TGTGCCAGCAGCGCCCTGGGGGGGGTCGGGCAAGAGACCCAGTACTTC CASSALGGVGQETQYF
TRBJ2-5 TRBV10-3 . TRBD2 TGTGCCATCAGTGAGTCGGAAGCGGGGGGGACTAGAGAGACCCAGTACTTC CAISESEAGGTRETQYF
TRBJ1-1 TRBV9 once TRBD1 TGTGCCAGCAGCGATACCCAGGGGGGTGAAGCTTTCTTT CASSDTQGGEAFF
TRBJ2-3 TRBV7-2 . . TGTGCCAGCAGCCTTACAGGGAACGCAGATACGCAGTATTTT CASSLTGNADTQYF
TRBJ2-1 TRBV6-5 . . TGTGCCAGCAGTTACAGGGGCGGTTACAATGAGCAGTTCTTC CASSYRGGYNEQFF
TRBJ2-7 TRBV5-1 once . TGCGCCAGCAGCCCCGCCGCGGGGGCCCCCTACGAGCAGTACTTC CASSPAAGAPYEQYF
TRBJ1-1 TRBV7-3 few TRBD1 TGTGCCAGCAGCTCAACAGGGGGGAACACTGAAGCTTTCTTT CASSSTGGNTEAFF
TRBJ1-2 TRBV29-1 . . TGCAGCGTTGGGGAGTGGGCCTATGGCTACACCTTC CSVGEWAYGYTF
TRBJ2-2 TRBV3-1/TRBV3-2 . . TGTGCCAGCAGCCAGATACTTGGGGCTCTCGAGAACACCGGGGAGCTGTTTTTT CASSQILGALENTGELFF
TRBJ1-2 TRBV5-6 . . TGTGCCAGCAGCCAACGCCAGGGCCCCCTCTATGGCTACACCTTC CASSQRQGPLYGYTF
TRBJ2-5 TRBV5-4 . . TGTGCCAGCAGGATAGCCCCGGGGGTGATCCAAGAGACCCAGTACTTC CASRIAPGVIQETQYF
TRBJ2-2 TRBV10-3 . TRBD2 TGTGCCATCAGCCCTCGAACTACCGGGACTACGAACACCGGGGAGCTGTTTTTT CAISPRTTGTTNTGELFF
TRBJ2-3 TRBV6-1 once TRBD2 TGTGCCAGCGGTGGGGCAGCCGGGACTAGAAACACAGATACGCAGTATTTT CASGGAAGTRNTDTQYF
TRBJ2-4 TRBV5-1 . . TGCGCCAGCAGCTTATCCGGGGGAGCCAAAAACATTCAGTACTTC CASSLSGGAKNIQYF
TRBJ2-7 TRBV9 . TRBD2 TGTGCCAGCAGCGTTGGACTAGGGTCCTTTGAGAACGAGCAGTACTTC CASSVGLGSFENEQYF
TRBJ2-3 TRBV28 . . TGTGCCAGCAGTCAAACTAGCCAAACGCAGTATTTT CASSQTSQTQYF
TRBJ2-7 TRBV11-2 . TRBD1 TGTGCCAGCAGCTTTGGACAGGGGATGAGAGAGCAGTACTTC CASSFGQGMREQYF